Given below is one T cell receptor (beta chain) in context. Its target is unknown. V dropped 0 bases and J dropped 4 bases, with 9 bases sitting between them. CDR3 length: 14 amino acids. Germline V gene data show CDR1 as MGHRA and CDR2 as YSYEKL. This sample is part of a study of T cell responses to AZD1222 COVID-19 vaccine. Only in-frame clones appear in the TCRdb table, and some are missing; sequencing was by immunoSEQ multiplex PCR. Among some 100,000 clones listed, approximately 90% were seen once. Broader study findings: Repertoire sampling was restricted to post-peak T cell response timepoints. Reportedly, close to half of spike-specific TCRs are directed against unmutated variant regions. Just a handful of AZD1222 recipients were seropositive at baseline. White British ancestry dominated among donors, who included more females, and clonal diversity was possibly underestimated.

Sequenced material: peripheral blood, taken on day 0 of AZD1222 vaccination. The V call is TRBV4-1, the J call TRBJ1-2, with D unclear. This receptor was taken from an adult in good health. CDR3 amino acids: CASSQEYSLYGYTF. Here the CDR3 DNA reads TGCGCCAGCAGCCAAGAATACAGCCTCTATGGCTACACCTTC.